This entry concerns a single TCR beta chain. Its antigen is undetermined. The data originate from a study of beta chain features in type 1 diabetes. Reverse transcribing all isolated RNA meant expressed TCRB transcripts were sequenced. Profiling relied on immunoSEQ multiplex PCR, and the TCRdb table lists in-frame clones only, not all of them. This sample has under 400,000 clones, with roughly 12% found just once. Study-wide results and caveats: When Type 1 diabetes patients were examined, their TCRB CDR3s proved moderately but significantly shorter in all four CD4+ subsets. Within patients, naive, central memory and Treg TCRB repertoires seemed more similar than within healthy donors. Reduced insertions and increased deletions marked VDJ junctions in type 1 diabetes patients.

Germline V CDR1 and CDR2: SGHRS, YFSETQ. V was clipped by 6 bases and J by 5 bases, with 5 bases between them. The CDR3 extends over 10 amino acids. This clonotype was sampled from a woman younger than 35 with type 1 diabetes. The sample comprised naive CD4+ T cells from blood. This rearrangement joins TRBV5-1 to TRBJ2-5; the D gene is possibly TRBD2 (5 bases). The CDR3 is CASTGETQYF. Written as DNA, the CDR3 is TGCGCCAGCACGGGGGAGACCCAGTACTTC. The complete variable domain, with remaining parts taken from reference TRBV5-1 and TRBJ2-5, reads KAGVTQTPRYLIKTRGQQVTLSCSPISGHRSVSWYQQTPGQGLQFLFEYFSETQRNKGNFPGRFSGRQFSNSRSEMNVSTLELGDSALYLCASTGETQYFGPGTRLLVL.